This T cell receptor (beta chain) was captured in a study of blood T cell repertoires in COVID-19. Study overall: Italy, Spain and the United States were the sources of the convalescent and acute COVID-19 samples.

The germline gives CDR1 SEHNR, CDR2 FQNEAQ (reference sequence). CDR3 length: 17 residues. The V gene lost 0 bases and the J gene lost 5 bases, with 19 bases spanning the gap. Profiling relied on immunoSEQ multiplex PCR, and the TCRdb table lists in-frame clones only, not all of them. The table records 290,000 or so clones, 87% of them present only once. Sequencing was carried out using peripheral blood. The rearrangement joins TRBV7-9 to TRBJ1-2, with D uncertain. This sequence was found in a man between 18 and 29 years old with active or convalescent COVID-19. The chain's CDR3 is CASSLASPGLGAYGYTF. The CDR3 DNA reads TGTGCCAGCAGCTTAGCATCTCCCGGACTGGGTGCTTATGGCTACACCTTC.